This T cell receptor beta chain was observed in a study of control samples from healthy donors and cancer patients. The data were produced by immunoSEQ multiplex PCR, yet TCRdb's version contains in-frame clones alone and is incomplete. The sample gives 150,000 or so clones, 90% to 95% of which show up once; about 0.73% is in the top ten. Trimming shortened V by 6 bases and J by 8 bases, and 7 bases separated the two germline ends. The CDR3 totals 10 residues. The germline V gene has CDR1 SNHLY and CDR2 FYNNEI. The sample holds one count of this clone. The specimen sequenced was blood. The receptor was isolated from a woman in her 30s in good health. The chain links TRBV2 to TRBJ1-1; D remains ambiguous. The chain's CDR3 is CASSAIEAFF. The CDR3 DNA reads as TGTGCCAGCAGCGCGATAGAAGCTTTCTTT.